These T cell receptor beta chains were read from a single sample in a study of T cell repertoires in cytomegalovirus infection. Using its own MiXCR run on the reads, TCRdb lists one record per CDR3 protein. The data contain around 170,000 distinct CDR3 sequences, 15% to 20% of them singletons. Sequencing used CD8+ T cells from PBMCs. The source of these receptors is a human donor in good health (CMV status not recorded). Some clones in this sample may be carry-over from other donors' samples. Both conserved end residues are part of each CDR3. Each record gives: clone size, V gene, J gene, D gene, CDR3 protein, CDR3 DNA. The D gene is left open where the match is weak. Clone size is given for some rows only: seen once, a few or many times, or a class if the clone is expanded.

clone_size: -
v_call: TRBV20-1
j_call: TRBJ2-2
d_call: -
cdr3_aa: CSAKDYRGTGELFF
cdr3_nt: TGCAGTGCGAAGGACTACAGGGGCACCGGGGAGCTGTTTTTT

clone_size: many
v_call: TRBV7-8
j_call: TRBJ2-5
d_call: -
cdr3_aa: CASSSRTGGSLQYF
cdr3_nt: TGTGCCAGCAGCTCCCGGACAGGAGGGAGTCTCCAGTACTTC

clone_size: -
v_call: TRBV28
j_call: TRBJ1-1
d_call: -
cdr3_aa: CASSLTPGRNTEAFF
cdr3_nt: TGTGCCAGCAGTTTAACCCCGGGGAGGAACACTGAAGCTTTCTTT

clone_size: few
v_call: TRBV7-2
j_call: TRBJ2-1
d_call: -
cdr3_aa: CASSLEAGYYNEQFF
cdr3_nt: TGTGCCAGCAGCTTAGAGGCGGGCTACTACAATGAGCAGTTCTTC

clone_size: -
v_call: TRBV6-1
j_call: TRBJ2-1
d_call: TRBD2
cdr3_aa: CASSDWAGGGNEQFF
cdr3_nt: TGTGCCAGCAGTGATTGGGCGGGAGGAGGCAATGAGCAGTTCTTC

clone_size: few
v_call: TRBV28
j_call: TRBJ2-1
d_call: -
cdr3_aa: CASSLRWEDEQFF
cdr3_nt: TGTGCCAGCAGTTTGAGGTGGGAAGATGAGCAGTTCTTC

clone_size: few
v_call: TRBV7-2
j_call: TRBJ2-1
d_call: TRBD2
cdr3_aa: CASSLEASGRADEQFF
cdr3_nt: TGTGCCAGCAGCTTAGAGGCTAGCGGGAGGGCCGATGAGCAGTTCTTC

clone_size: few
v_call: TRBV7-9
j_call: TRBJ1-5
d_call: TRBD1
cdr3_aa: CASSLEGAEGQPQHF
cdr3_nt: TGTGCCAGCAGCTTAGAGGGGGCTGAGGGTCAGCCCCAGCATTTT

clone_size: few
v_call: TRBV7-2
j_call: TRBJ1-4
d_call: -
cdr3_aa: CASTFPNEKLFF
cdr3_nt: TGTGCCAGCACCTTTCCCAATGAAAAACTGTTTTTT

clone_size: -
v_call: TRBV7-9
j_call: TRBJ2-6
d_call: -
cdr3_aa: CASSYNRVAGANVLTF
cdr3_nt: TGTGCCAGCAGTTACAATAGGGTTGCTGGGGCCAACGTCCTGACTTTC

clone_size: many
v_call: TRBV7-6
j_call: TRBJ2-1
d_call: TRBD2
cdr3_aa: CASGAGGPKNEQFF
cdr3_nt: TGTGCCAGCGGGGCGGGAGGGCCGAAGAATGAGCAGTTCTTC

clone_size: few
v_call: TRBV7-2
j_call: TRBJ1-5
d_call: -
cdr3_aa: CASSSRGDQPQHF
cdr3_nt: TGTGCCAGCAGCTCAAGGGGGGATCAGCCCCAGCATTTT

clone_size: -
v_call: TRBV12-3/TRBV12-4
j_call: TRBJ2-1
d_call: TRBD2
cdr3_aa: CASSYDASGTNEQFF
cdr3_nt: TGTGCCAGCAGTTACGACGCTAGCGGGACTAATGAGCAGTTCTTC

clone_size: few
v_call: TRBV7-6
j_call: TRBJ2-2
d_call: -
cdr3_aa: CASSLSVSSGELFF
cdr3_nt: TGTGCCAGCAGCCTGTCCGTTAGCTCCGGGGAGCTGTTTTTT

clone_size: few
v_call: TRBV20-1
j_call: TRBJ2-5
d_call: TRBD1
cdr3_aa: CSARYGQGAGETQYF
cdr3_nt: TGCAGTGCTCGCTACGGCCAGGGGGCGGGGGAGACCCAGTACTTC

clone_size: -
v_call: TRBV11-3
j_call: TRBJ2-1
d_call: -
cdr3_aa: CASSGSTGGSYNEQFF
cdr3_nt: TGTGCCAGCAGCGGCAGCACTGGCGGCTCCTACAATGAGCAGTTCTTC

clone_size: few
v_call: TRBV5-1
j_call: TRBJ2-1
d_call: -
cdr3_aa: CASHPGAGLDNEQFF
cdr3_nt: TGCGCCAGCCACCCCGGGGCGGGACTCGACAATGAGCAGTTCTTC

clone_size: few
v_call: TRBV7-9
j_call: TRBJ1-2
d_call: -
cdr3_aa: CASSTGISSGYTF
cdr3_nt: TGTGCCAGCAGTACAGGGATCTCTTCGGGCTACACCTTC

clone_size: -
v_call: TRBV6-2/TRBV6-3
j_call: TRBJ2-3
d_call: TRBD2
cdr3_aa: CAVTHSGGPGDTQYF
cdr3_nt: TGTGCCGTCACCCATAGCGGGGGGCCCGGGGATACGCAGTATTTT

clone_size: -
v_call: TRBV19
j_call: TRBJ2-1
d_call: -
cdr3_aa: CASSAGAASYEQFF
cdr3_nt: TGTGCCAGTTCTGCGGGGGCGGCGAGCTATGAGCAGTTCTTC

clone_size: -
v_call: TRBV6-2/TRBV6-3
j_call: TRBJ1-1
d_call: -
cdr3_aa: CASSYWQPRGTEAFF
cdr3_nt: TGTGCCAGCAGTTATTGGCAGCCCCGGGGCACTGAAGCTTTCTTT

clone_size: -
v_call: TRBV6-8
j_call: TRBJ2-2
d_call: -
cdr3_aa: CASSYAGNPGELFF
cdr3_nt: TGTGCCAGCAGTTATGCAGGGAATCCCGGGGAGCTGTTTTTT

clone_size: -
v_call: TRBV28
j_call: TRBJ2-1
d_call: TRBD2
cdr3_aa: CASSSSGSRYNEQFF
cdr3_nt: TGTGCCAGCAGCTCTAGCGGGAGCCGTTACAATGAGCAGTTCTTC

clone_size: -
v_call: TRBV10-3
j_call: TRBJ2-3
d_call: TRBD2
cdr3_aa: CAISEQSGGPNGQYF
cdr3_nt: TGTGCCATCAGTGAGCAGAGCGGGGGGCCCAACGGGCAGTATTTT

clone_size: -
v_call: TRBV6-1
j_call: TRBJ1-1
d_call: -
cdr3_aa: CASSEAVELNTEAFF
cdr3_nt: TGTGCCAGCAGTGAGGCGGTCGAGTTGAACACTGAAGCTTTCTTT

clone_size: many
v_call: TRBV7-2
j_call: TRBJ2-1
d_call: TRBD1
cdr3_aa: CASSLAQGIYNEQFF
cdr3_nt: TGTGCCAGCAGCTTAGCACAGGGGATCTACAATGAGCAGTTCTTC

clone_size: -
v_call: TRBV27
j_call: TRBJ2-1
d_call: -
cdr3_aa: CASTLSGYSYNEQFF
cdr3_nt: TGTGCCAGCACCCTCTCGGGGTACTCCTACAATGAGCAGTTCTTC

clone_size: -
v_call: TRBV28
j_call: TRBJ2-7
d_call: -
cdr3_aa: CASSFAGVGEQYF
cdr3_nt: TGTGCCAGCAGTTTTGCAGGGGTGGGGGAGCAGTACTTC

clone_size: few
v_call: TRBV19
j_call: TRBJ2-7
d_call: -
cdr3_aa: CASSLGLFYEQYF
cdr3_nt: TGTGCCAGTAGTCTCGGGCTGTTCTACGAGCAGTACTTC

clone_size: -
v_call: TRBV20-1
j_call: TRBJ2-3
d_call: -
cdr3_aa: CSARRDGTTNTDTQYF
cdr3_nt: TGCAGTGCTAGACGCGACGGGACCACTAACACAGATACGCAGTATTTT

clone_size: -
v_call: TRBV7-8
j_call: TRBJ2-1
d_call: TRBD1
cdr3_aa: CASSLAPRDRDDEQFF
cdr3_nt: TGTGCCAGCAGCTTAGCGCCCCGGGACAGGGACGACGAGCAGTTCTTC

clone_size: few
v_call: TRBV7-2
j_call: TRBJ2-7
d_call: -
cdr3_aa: CASSPNPLQYEQYF
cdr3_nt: TGTGCCAGCAGCCCCAACCCGCTACAGTACGAGCAGTACTTC

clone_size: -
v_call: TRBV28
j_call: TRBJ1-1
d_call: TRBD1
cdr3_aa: CASSSPGQGNTEAFF
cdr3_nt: TGTGCCAGCAGTTCGCCGGGACAGGGGAACACTGAAGCTTTCTTT

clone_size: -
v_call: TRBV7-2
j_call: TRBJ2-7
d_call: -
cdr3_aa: CASSLAGRADEQYF
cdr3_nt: TGTGCCAGCAGCTTAGCGGGGCGGGCGGACGAGCAGTACTTC

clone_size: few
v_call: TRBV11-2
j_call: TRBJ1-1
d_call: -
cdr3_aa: CASSSGGAGVRAFF
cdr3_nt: TGTGCCAGCAGCTCAGGTGGGGCAGGGGTAAGGGCTTTCTTT

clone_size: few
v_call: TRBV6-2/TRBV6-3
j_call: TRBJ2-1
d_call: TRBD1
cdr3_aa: CATDRQGYNEQFF
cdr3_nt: TGTGCCACTGACCGACAGGGGTACAATGAGCAGTTCTTC

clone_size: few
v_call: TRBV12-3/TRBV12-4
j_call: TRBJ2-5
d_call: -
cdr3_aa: CASSSPGTGYQETQYF
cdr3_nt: TGTGCCAGCAGTTCCCCCGGGACTGGTTATCAAGAGACCCAGTACTTC

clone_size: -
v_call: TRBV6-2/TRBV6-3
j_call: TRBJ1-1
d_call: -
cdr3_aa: CASSPGVEAFF
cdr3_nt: TGTGCCAGCTCTCCTGGGGTTGAAGCTTTCTTT

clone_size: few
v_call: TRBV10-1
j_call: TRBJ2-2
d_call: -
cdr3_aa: CASSEEYTGELFF
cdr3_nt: TGCGCCAGCAGTGAAGAATACACCGGGGAGCTGTTTTTT

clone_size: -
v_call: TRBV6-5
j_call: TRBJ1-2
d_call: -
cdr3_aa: CASSYSVAGNYGYTF
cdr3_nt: TGTGCCAGCAGTTACTCGGTCGCAGGGAACTATGGCTACACCTTC

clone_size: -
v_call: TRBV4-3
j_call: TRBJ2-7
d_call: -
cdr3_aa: CASSQETGDSYEQYF
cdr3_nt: TGCGCCAGCAGCCAAGAGACGGGGGACTCCTACGAGCAGTACTTC